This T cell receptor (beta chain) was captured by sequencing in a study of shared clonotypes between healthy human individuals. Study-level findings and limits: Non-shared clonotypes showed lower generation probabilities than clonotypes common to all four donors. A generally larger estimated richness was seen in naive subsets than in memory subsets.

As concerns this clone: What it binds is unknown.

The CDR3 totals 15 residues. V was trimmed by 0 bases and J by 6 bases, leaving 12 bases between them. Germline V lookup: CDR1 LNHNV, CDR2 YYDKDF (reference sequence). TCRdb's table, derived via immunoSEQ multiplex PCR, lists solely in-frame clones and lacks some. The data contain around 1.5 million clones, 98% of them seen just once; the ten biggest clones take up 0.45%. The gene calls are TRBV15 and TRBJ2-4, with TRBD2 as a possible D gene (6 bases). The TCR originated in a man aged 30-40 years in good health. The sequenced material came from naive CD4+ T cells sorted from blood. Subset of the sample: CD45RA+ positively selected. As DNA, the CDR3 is TGTGCCACCAGCAGAGACAATGCGGGGAGAAACATTCAGTACTTC. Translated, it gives CATSRDNAGRNIQYF. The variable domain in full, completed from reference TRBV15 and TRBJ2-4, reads DAMVIQNPRYQVTQFGKPVTLSCSQTLNHNVMYWYQQKSSQAPKLLFHYYDKDFNNEADTPDNFQSRRPNTSFCFLDIRSPGLGDTAMYLCATSRDNAGRNIQYFGAGTRLSVL.